These 20 T cell receptor beta chains originate from one sample sequenced in a study of shared clonotypes between healthy human individuals. The assay was immunoSEQ multiplex PCR, and TCRdb's table has in-frame clones only and misses some. Seen here are millions of clones, approximately 93% observed once, and the top ten hold 0.39%. The sample was naive CD4+ T cells from PBMCs. Sample subset: CD45RA+ positively selected. The receptors were sampled from a man aged 18 to 30 in good health. Some clones in this sample may be carry-over from other donors' samples.

In DNA, the CDR3 is TGTGCCAGCAGCCGCGGACCTCCCGGCGGAACCTACACCTTC. It codes for CASSRGPPGGTYTF. The gene calls are TRBV14 and TRBJ1-2; no firm D call. V was trimmed by 4 bases and J by 10 bases, leaving 19 bases between them. Germline V gene data show CDR1 as SGHDN and CDR2 as FVKESK. CDR3 size: 14 residues. The full variable domain, its missing parts supplied by reference TRBV14 and TRBJ1-2, is EAGVTQFPSHSVIEKGQTVTLRCDPISGHDNLYWYRRVMGKEIKFLLHFVKESKQDESGMPNNRFLAERTGGTYSTLKVQPAELEDSGVYFCASSRGPPGGTYTFGSGTRLTVV.

The J gene is TRBJ2-1, the V gene TRBV5-1; 7 bases map to TRBD2. Germline lookup yields CDR1 SGHRS and CDR2 YFSETQ. The CDR3 is made up of 17 amino acids. Losses at the gene ends were 1 base for V and 6 bases for J; bases not matched to a gene: 13. The CDR3 coding sequence is TGCGCCAGCAGCTTGCCTAGCGGCCCCCCGCCGGGCAATGAGCAGTTCTTC. Encoded protein: CASSLPSGPPPGNEQFF.

This clone appeared a single time. The chain joins TRBV5-1 to TRBJ2-7; unclear D gene. The germline CDR1 and CDR2 sequences are SGHRS and YFSETQ. The CDR3 has 14 amino acids. Trimming took off 4 bases at V and 0 bases at J, with 11 bases between the two ends. CDR3 DNA sequence: TGCGCCAGCAGCCCTGGACCGACCTCCTACGAGCAGTACTTC. Encoded protein: CASSPGPTSYEQYF.

In this sample, this clone turned up once. This rearrangement joins TRBV5-1 to TRBJ2-2; 9 bases are shared with TRBD1. The CDR3 is made up of 15 amino acids. Germline V CDR1 and CDR2: SGHRS, YFSETQ. V gave up 3 bases and J gave up 3 bases; unmatched junction bases: 3. For the CDR3, the DNA is TGCGCCAGCAGCTGGAGACAGGGGGACACCGGGGAGCTGTTTTTT. This translates into CASSWRQGDTGELFF.

The chain uses TRBV7-3 and TRBJ1-4; D not resolved. This CDR3 comprises 15 residues. Germline CDR1 reads SGHTA; CDR2 reads FQGTGA. V dropped 5 bases and J dropped 0 bases, with 10 bases sitting between them. CDR3 region: CASSTIQTTNEKLFF. The CDR3 coding sequence is TGTGCCAGCAGCACCATACAGACAACTAATGAAAAACTGTTTTTT.

Note on this clone: This CDR3 is also generated by other DNA sequences in the sample. The chain recombines TRBV25-1 with TRBJ2-7; 11 bases match TRBD1. Germline V gene lookup returns CDR1 MGHDK and CDR2 SYGVNS. CDR3 length: 15 residues. The J segment lost 4 bases and the V segment lost 4 bases, leaving 6 bases of the junction unmatched. The CDR3 DNA reads as TGTGCCAGCAGTGGGACAGGGGGCTTGTCTTACGAGCAGTACTTC. Translating it yields CASSGTGGLSYEQYF.

The chain uses TRBV30 and TRBJ1-2, with a possible D match to TRBD1 (6 bases). Germline-derived CDR1 and CDR2 are GTSNPN and SVGIG (reference sequence). Between the trimmed V and J ends, which lost 0 bases and 5 bases, there was a span of 16 bases. CDR3 size: 15 residues. CDR3 coding DNA: TGTGCCTGGAGTGTAATTTCGGGGGCTGGGTATGGCTACACCTTC. As protein: CAWSVISGAGYGYTF. The variable domain in full, with the rest retrieved from reference TRBV30 and TRBJ1-2, is SQTIHQWPATLVQPVGSPLSLECTVEGTSNPNLYWYRQAAGRGLQLLFYSVGIGQISSEVPQNLSASRPQDRQFILSSKKLLLSDSGFYLCAWSVISGAGYGYTFGSGTRLTVV.

The J gene is TRBJ2-4, the V gene TRBV15; D remains unclear. The V and J ends lost 6 bases and 4 bases respectively, with 7 bases between them. Looked up from germline, CDR1 is LNHNV and CDR2 is YYDKDF (reference sequence). The CDR3 extends over 12 amino acids. CDR3 loop: CATSTVKNIQYF. The CDR3 coding sequence is TGTGCCACCAGTACGGTAAAAAACATTCAGTACTTC.

V usage is TRBV6-1 and J usage is TRBJ2-1; tentative D call: TRBD2 (6 bases). Trimming left V 10 bases short and J 4 bases short, with 20 bases between. Germline loops: CDR1 MNHNS, CDR2 SASEGT. The CDR3 has 15 amino acids. DNA of the CDR3: TGTGCCACCCGGGGAGGTAAACTGGGGTACAATGAGCAGTTCTTC. It specifies CATRGGKLGYNEQFF.

This clone came up a few times. This rearrangement joins TRBV18 to TRBJ2-5; D is unresolved. The CDR3 runs to 14 residues. Germline lookup yields CDR1 KGHSH and CDR2 LQKENI. V was cut by 2 bases and J by 1 base, with 8 bases left in between. Here the CDR3 DNA reads TGTGCCAGCTCACCAGGAGACTTCCAAGAGACCCAGTACTTC. It yields the protein CASSPGDFQETQYF.

This chain uses TRBV30 with TRBJ1-2; TRBD1 agrees at 9 bases. The CDR3 is 13 residues long. Per the germline V gene, CDR1 is GTSNPN and CDR2 is SVGIG (reference sequence). Losses at the gene ends were 0 bases for V and 7 bases for J; bases not matched to a gene: 3. The CDR3 nucleotides read TGTGCCTGGAGTGTCGGACAGGGGATTGGCTACACCTTC. This translates into CAWSVGQGIGYTF.

V gene TRBV30 combines with J gene TRBJ2-3; 11 bases line up with TRBD2. This CDR3 spans 16 amino acids. Germline V CDR1 and CDR2: GTSNPN, SVGIG (reference sequence). The trim removed 3 bases at V and 5 bases at J, leaving 10 bases unmatched. The CDR3 is CAWSQPSGGRGDTQYF. In DNA form, the CDR3 reads TGTGCCTGGAGCCAACCTAGCGGGGGGCGGGGAGATACGCAGTATTTT.

This chain links TRBV6-5 with TRBJ2-7; 7 bases are shared with TRBD1. Trimming cost V 7 bases and J 2 bases; bases outside gene matches: 8. The CDR3 spans 14 residues. The V gene's germline CDR1 is MNHEY and CDR2 SVGAGI. The DNA of the CDR3 is TGTGCCAGCAAGACAGGGAATAGCGCCTACGAGCAGTACTTC. This translates into CASKTGNSAYEQYF.

The chain couples TRBV4-1 to TRBJ1-1; possible D gene TRBD1, 6 bases. Germline values: CDR1 MGHRA, CDR2 YSYEKL. The V and J ends lost 5 bases and 5 bases respectively, with 12 bases between them. CDR3 length: 13 amino acids. The CDR3 DNA follows: TGCGCCAGCAGCGAACAGGGCTGGACTGAAGCTTTCTTT. Translated: CASSEQGWTEAFF.

This chain connects TRBV9 to TRBJ1-1, with 7 bases aligning to TRBD1. CDR3 length: 13 amino acids. V shed 3 bases and J 7 bases; nucleotides not matched to a gene: 6. Per germline, CDR1 SGDLS and CDR2 YYNGEE. The CDR3 bases are TGTGCCAGCAGCGCCCTGACAGGGAATGAAGCTTTCTTT. This sequence encodes CASSALTGNEAFF.

The CDR3 region is CASSFAQGVSSGANVLTF. DNA for the CDR3: TGTGCCAGCAGCTTTGCTCAGGGGGTAAGCTCTGGGGCCAACGTCCTGACTTTC. This chain uses TRBV7-9 with TRBJ2-6, with 7 bases that match TRBD1. The CDR3 consists of 18 residues. Germline V gene data show CDR1 as SEHNR and CDR2 as FQNEAQ (reference sequence). Trimming cost V 3 bases and J 0 bases; bases outside gene matches: 8.

CDR3 in DNA: TGTGCCAGCAGTCCTCAGGGGGCGCTCAACATTCAGTACTTC. Protein sequence: CASSPQGALNIQYF. This chain links TRBV28 with TRBJ2-4; 8 nucleotides line up with TRBD1. Trimming removed 5 bases from V and 7 bases from J; junction bases left unmatched: 7. CDR1 and CDR2 from the germline V gene are MDHEN and SYDVKM. The CDR3 length is 14 residues.

The V call is TRBV6-6, the J call TRBJ1-1; D ambiguous. Trimming shortened V by 2 bases and J by 0 bases, and 10 bases separated the two germline ends. Germline CDR1 reads MNHNY; CDR2 reads SVGAGI (reference sequence). The CDR3 spans 15 residues. This CDR3 reads CASSYPAEVNTEAFF. For the CDR3, the DNA is TGTGCCAGCAGTTACCCTGCCGAGGTGAACACTGAAGCTTTCTTT.

The V and J genes are TRBV28 and TRBJ2-7; D is unclear. V was shortened by 4 bases and J by 6 bases, with 7 bases between the two germline ends. The CDR3 loop spans 11 amino acids. In germline, CDR1 is MDHEN, CDR2 SYDVKM. CDR3 DNA: TGTGCCAGCAGTTCCGATTTCGAGCAGTACTTC. Translation: CASSSDFEQYF. Full variable domain (remainder filled in from reference TRBV28 and TRBJ2-7): DVKVTQSSRYLVKRTGEKVFLECVQDMDHENMFWYRQDPGLGLRLIYFSYDVKMKEKGDIPEGYSVSREKKERFSLILESASTNQTSMYLCASSSDFEQYFGPGTRLTVT.

V is TRBV19 and J is TRBJ1-1; no reliable D call. CDR3 length: 13 residues. Trimming left V 6 bases short and J 6 bases short, with 14 bases between. Germline CDR1 LNHDA, CDR2 SQIVND (reference sequence). The CDR3 is CASRMGVSAEAFF. The CDR3 coding sequence is TGTGCCAGTAGGATGGGCGTTAGCGCTGAAGCTTTCTTT.